A selection of T cell receptor beta chains follows, all from one sample in a study of cytomegalovirus exposure and HLA in healthy donors. Assay used: immunoSEQ multiplex PCR; TCRdb lists only in-frame clones, some missing. The repertoire holds approximately 120,000 clones, with approximately 80% as singletons. The specimen sequenced was PBMCs. Every receptor here comes from a man aged 35 to 55 in good health and CMV-seronegative. CDR3s leave out the opening cysteine and the closing phenylalanine or tryptophan. The D gene is left open where the match is weak.

J gene	V gene	D gene	CDR3 protein
TRBJ1-2	TRBV20-1	NA	SARPGDGYT
TRBJ2-1	TRBV30	TRBD2	ASTSGGVNEQF
TRBJ1-5	TRBV28	NA	ASTSGAQPQH
TRBJ2-1	TRBV11-3	TRBD2	ASSLRLAGESYNEQF
TRBJ1-5	TRBV27	TRBD1	ASSPTGGNQPQH
TRBJ1-1	TRBV19	NA	ASSIGGSMNTEAF
TRBJ2-7	TRBV5-1	TRBD1	ASSSAGTGNEQY
TRBJ1-4	TRBV4-3	NA	ASSQGSGGRLNEKLF
TRBJ1-2	TRBV2	NA	ASSERGFGDYGYT
TRBJ2-7	TRBV6-1	NA	ASRYSSPSYEQY
TRBJ2-5	TRBV5-4	TRBD2	ASSQRGGNQETQY
TRBJ1-2	TRBV11-2	NA	ASTFLNREGTIGYT
TRBJ2-7	TRBV5-4	TRBD2	ASSLSTSGGGISYEQY
TRBJ2-3	TRBV7-3	TRBD2	ASSPIGGGAPDTQY
TRBJ1-6	TRBV7-3	NA	ASSLFGSHDSPLH
TRBJ1-5	TRBV6-4	NA	ASSDGQGSPQH
TRBJ1-2	TRBV27	TRBD1	ASSLDRTGYT
TRBJ2-5	TRBV7-8	TRBD2	ASSPGTSGGGVETQY
TRBJ2-1	TRBV27	TRBD2	ASSSLAGGPYNEQF
TRBJ2-2	TRBV19	NA	ASKALGGYTGELF
TRBJ1-2	TRBV5-1	TRBD1	ASSPRTGLNYGYT
TRBJ2-2	TRBV12-5	TRBD1	ASGLGQGSGGELF
TRBJ1-2	TRBV13	NA	ASSPRTLFNYGYT
TRBJ2-6	TRBV4-3	NA	ASSQTQGSGANVLT
TRBJ1-1	TRBV11-2	NA	ASSSGLSAF
TRBJ1-4	TRBV30	NA	AWSAGGDEKLF
TRBJ2-2	TRBV7-9	TRBD2	ASTLGLENTGELF
TRBJ2-1	TRBV5-1	TRBD1	ASSEPGQLYNEQF
TRBJ1-2	TRBV2	NA	ASSVSGVLYGYT
TRBJ1-3	TRBV4-3	NA	ASSQVIGAGNTIY
TRBJ1-6	TRBV27	NA	ASSRQYNSPLH
TRBJ2-2	TRBV5-8	TRBD1	ASSLNRGDTGELF
TRBJ1-3	TRBV7-2	NA	ASSLDVGRLAGNTIY
TRBJ1-3	TRBV7-2	NA	ASSLRGAGNTIY
TRBJ1-6	TRBV9	TRBD1	ASSNKGQPNSPLH
TRBJ1-5	TRBV6-6	NA	ASRLPGPQH
TRBJ2-5	TRBV28	NA	ASSFSGGRRETQY
TRBJ2-5	TRBV7-9	TRBD2	ASSNSGTSPSTQY
TRBJ1-1	TRBV19	NA	ATVDSMNTEAF
NA	TRBV30	NA	AWRRSSYEQY
TRBJ1-5	TRBV5-5	TRBD1	ASSSVLGDRANQPQH
TRBJ1-4	TRBV6-5	TRBD1	ASRAGQANEKLF
TRBJ2-2	TRBV11-3	NA	ASSTGLPTGELF
TRBJ2-5	TRBV6-1	NA	ASSEAATQY
TRBJ2-2	TRBV5-1	NA	ASSFLAGNTGELF
TRBJ2-2	TRBV10-3	TRBD1	AISDRVGGELF
TRBJ1-2	TRBV2	TRBD1	ASRTGTGGMRGYT
TRBJ2-1	TRBV11-3	TRBD1	ANSLDRALEQF
TRBJ2-3	TRBV29-1	TRBD2	SVAGTSGDFDTQY
TRBJ1-2	TRBV5-8	TRBD1	ASRLPGTAYGYT
TRBJ2-7	TRBV4-1	TRBD2	ASSPIGGLASYEQY
TRBJ2-3	TRBV11-1	NA	ASSFGGATDTQY